What follows are 26 T cell receptor beta chains derived from one specimen sequenced in a study of CXCR3-negative and CXCR3-positive naive CD8 T cells. Study results and limitations: Naive cells with CXCR3 showed TRB CDR3s that were more hydrophobic than those in CXCR3-negative naive cells.

5' RACE that incorporated UMI labels was used to prepare the TRB cDNA libraries. TCRdb reprocessed the 5' RACE reads; each CDR3 protein has one entry and no DNA is given. This repertoire comprises 120,000 to 150,000 distinct CDR3 sequences; its ten largest clones make up 0.25% to 0.3%. Their antigens are not known. Sequenced: naive CXCR3+ CD8+ T cells from blood. Subset here: CD45RO-CCR7+CD27+CD95- naive CD8+ T cells expressing CXCR3 (TNR3+). The receptors were gathered from a human donor in good health. Some clones in this sample may be carry-over from other donors' samples.

The chain employs TRBV20-1 and TRBJ2-5; without DNA, the TCRdb call of TRBD1 cannot be checked. The V gene's germline CDR1 is DFQATT and CDR2 SNEGSKA (reference sequence). This CDR3 contains 13 residues. CDR3: CSSEGGNQETQYF.

CDR3 protein: CASSAAGTSLPEQFF. The chain recombines TRBV2 with TRBJ2-1; TCRdb designates TRBD2, a call that cannot be tested without DNA. CDR3 size: 15 residues. Germline V gene sequence: CDR1 SNHLY, CDR2 FYNNEI.

J is TRBJ2-7 and V is TRBV27; the TCRdb D gene call, TRBD2, has no DNA to confirm it. Germline CDR1 MNHEY, CDR2 SMNVEV (reference sequence). The CDR3 is made up of 15 amino acids. The CDR3 sequence: CASSLTPSGYYEQYF.

The J gene is TRBJ2-5, the V gene TRBV4-1; TCRdb names TRBD2, which stays unverified in the absence of DNA. The germline V gene encodes CDR1 MGHRA and CDR2 YSYEKL. The CDR3 runs 18 residues. The CDR3 loop is CASSHPRLAGGPIETQYF.

This rearrangement joins TRBV7-8 to TRBJ2-7. Germline V gene lookup returns CDR1 SGHVS and CDR2 FQNEAQ. The length of the CDR3 is 13 residues. CDR3 residues: CASSLANEDEQYF.

The chain employs TRBV7-2 and TRBJ2-1. Germline CDR1 is SGHTA and CDR2 is FQGNSA. CDR3 size: 15 residues. Here the CDR3 reads CASSHSGSSYNEQFF.

The CDR3 protein is CASSHPRGRDRQLCAGANVLTF. The rearrangement links TRBV23-1 to TRBJ2-6; the TCRdb call, TRBD1, lacks DNA for checking. TRBV23-1 qualifies as an ORF whose function is uncertain. The CDR3 loop spans 22 amino acids.

The J gene is TRBJ1-2, the V gene TRBV2; TCRdb's D gene call, TRBD1, goes unchecked for lack of DNA. Germline CDR1 is SNHLY and CDR2 is FYNNEI. The CDR3 runs 15 residues. CDR3 region: CASSEAEGATTGYTF.

The CDR3 sequence: CASTLRGAPQYF. The J gene is TRBJ2-5, the V gene TRBV28; the TCRdb call, TRBD2, lacks DNA for checking. Germline V gene data show CDR1 as MDHEN and CDR2 as SYDVKM. This CDR3 comprises 12 residues.

V gene TRBV7-9 combines with J gene TRBJ2-1; TCRdb returns TRBD1, unconfirmable since there is no DNA. There are 16 residues in the CDR3. CDR1 is SEHNR and CDR2 is FQNEAQ in the germline V gene (reference sequence). The CDR3 loop is CASSYADRAFYNEQFF.

CDR3 amino acids: CASSFGAYNEQFF. The genes are TRBV7-2 and TRBJ2-1. The CDR3 has 13 residues. Germline V CDR1 and CDR2: SGHTA, FQGNSA.

This chain's CDR3 is CASSVGAGSQETQYF. The J gene is TRBJ2-5, the V gene TRBV9; TCRdb calls TRBD2, which cannot be checked without DNA. From germline, CDR1 is SGDLS and CDR2 YYNGEE. The CDR3 contains 15 residues.

The gene calls are TRBV2 and TRBJ2-1; TCRdb proposes TRBD2, but this gene call is untestable without DNA. This CDR3 is 18 amino acids long. In germline, CDR1 is SNHLY, CDR2 FYNNEI. The CDR3 loop reads CASSEAFLAGGPYNEQFF.

The chain combines TRBV2 with TRBJ2-3; TCRdb calls TRBD2, which cannot be checked without DNA. Germline assignment: CDR1 SNHLY and CDR2 FYNNEI. The CDR3 is made up of 13 amino acids. CDR3 sequence: CASAERGTDTQYF.

The chain joins TRBV28 to TRBJ1-2; TCRdb outputs TRBD1, but without DNA this stays unchecked. Germline loops: CDR1 MDHEN, CDR2 SYDVKM. This CDR3 comprises 15 residues. The CDR3 is CASSLSYTGDYGYTF.

The CDR3 here is CASNPRGSGNTEAFF. The J gene is TRBJ1-1, the V gene TRBV12-3 or TRBV12-4; the D call from TCRdb, TRBD1, cannot be confirmed without DNA. The CDR3 contains 15 residues.

The chain links TRBV29-1 to TRBJ2-5; there is no DNA to check the TCRdb D call of TRBD1. The germline CDR1 and CDR2 sequences are SQVTM and ANQGSEA. This CDR3 contains 14 residues. This CDR3 is CSVLVAGTAETQYF.

V and J are TRBV7-3 and TRBJ2-3; there is no DNA to check the TCRdb D call of TRBD1. The CDR3 is 15 amino acids. Germline V gene lookup returns CDR1 SGHTA and CDR2 FQGTGA. This CDR3 is CASSLAGGSTDTQYF.

The chain uses TRBV7-9 and TRBJ2-3; absent DNA, TCRdb's TRBD2 call cannot be checked. This CDR3 is 17 amino acids long. CDR1 SEHNR and CDR2 FQNEAQ come from the germline V gene (reference sequence). The CDR3 reads CASSLETSGSRTDTQYF. Supplemented by reference TRBV7-9 and TRBJ2-3, the full variable domain reads DTGVSQNPRHKITKRGQNVTFRCDPISEHNRLYWYRQTLGQGPEFLTYFQNEAQLEKSRLLSDRFSAERPKGSFSTLEIQRTEQGDSAMYLCASSLETSGSRTDTQYFGPGTRLTVL.

The J gene is TRBJ2-1, the V gene TRBV12-3 or TRBV12-4; no DNA is available, so the TRBD2 call from TCRdb remains unchecked. CDR3 size: 12 residues. This chain's CDR3 is CASKGGTNEQFF.

The rearrangement joins TRBV20-1 to TRBJ2-1; checking the TCRdb D call of TRBD2 is not possible without DNA. There are 13 residues in the CDR3. Looked up from germline, CDR1 is DFQATT and CDR2 is SNEGSKA (reference sequence). The CDR3 protein is CSAPTSGDYEQFF.

CDR3 sequence reads: CASSYASGSYEQYF. This chain joins TRBV6-2 or TRBV6-3 and TRBJ2-7; TCRdb names TRBD2, which stays unverified in the absence of DNA. Germline CDR1 and CDR2: MNHEY and SVGEGT. The CDR3 covers 14 residues.

The gene calls are TRBV11-3 and TRBJ2-7; TCRdb lists TRBD1, though no DNA is available to test this call. Germline-derived CDR1 and CDR2 are SGHNT and YENEEA. This CDR3 has 15 amino acids. The CDR3 loop reads CASSQDWTVSYEQYF. The complete variable domain, with remaining parts taken from reference TRBV11-3 and TRBJ2-7, reads EAGVVQSPRYKIIEKKQPVAFWCNPISGHNTLYWYLQNLGQGPELLIRYENEEAVDDSQLPKDRFSAERLKGVDSTLKIQPAELGDSAVYLCASSQDWTVSYEQYFGPGTRLTVT.

V usage is TRBV4-2 and J usage is TRBJ2-6. The CDR3 runs 16 residues. Germline-derived CDR1 and CDR2 are LGHNA and YNFKEQ. Here the CDR3 reads CASSQDISSGANVLTF.

The chain is built from TRBV11-3 and TRBJ2-1; absent DNA, TCRdb's TRBD2 call cannot be checked. Germline assignment: CDR1 SGHNT and CDR2 YENEEA. This CDR3 contains 15 residues. The CDR3 is CASSAPGLLDNWPFF.

The chain employs TRBV25-1 and TRBJ2-7; without DNA, the TCRdb call of TRBD2 cannot be checked. CDR3 length: 15 amino acids. Looked up from germline, CDR1 is MGHDK and CDR2 is SYGVNS. The CDR3 is CASSDPRTSVYEQYF.